The 8 T cell receptor beta chains in this list originate from one sample, sequenced in a study of RUNX1 and TCR beta rearrangement in T-cell leukemia. Both DJ and VDJ rearrangements of TCR beta were amplicon sequenced. TCRdb itself ran the PCR reads through MiXCR, one entry per CDR3 protein. The data hold some 97 distinct CDR3 sequences, with roughly 70% observed a single time. The material sequenced was blood. The origin of the receptors is a male donor with T-cell acute lymphoblastic leukemia.

This chain connects TRBV4-2 to TRBJ1-5; 8 positions agree with TRBD1. The CDR3 length is 17 residues. V lost 3 bases and J lost 2; bases outside the gene matches: 9. Germline CDR1 reads LGHNA; CDR2 reads YNFKEQ. DNA of the CDR3: TGTGCCAGCAGCCACGCGACAGGGGATTTTGGCAATCAGCCCCAGCATTTT. This sequence encodes CASSHATGDFGNQPQHF.

This sequence joins TRBV5-6 and TRBJ2-1; no definite D call. Germline V gene data show CDR1 as SGHDT and CDR2 as YYEEEE. The CDR3 consists of 12 residues. Trimming cost V 4 bases and J 3 bases, with 5 bases left between them. The CDR3 loop reads CASSLVYNEQFF. CDR3 nucleotide sequence: TGTGCCAGCAGCCTCGTCTACAATGAGCAGTTCTTC.

In regard to this clonotype: Germline and junction disagree at one end, which may indicate a read error. The chain's CDR3 is CSARDGGGVGIYERYF. The CDR3 DNA sequence: TGCAGTGCTAGAGATGGAGGCGGAGTGGGGATTTACGAGCGGTACTTC. The chain recombines TRBV20-1 with TRBJ2-7, with D perhaps TRBD2 (5 bases). The CDR3 consists of 16 residues. CDR1 DFQATT and CDR2 SNEGSKA come from the germline V gene (reference sequence).

This chain connects TRBV30 to TRBJ2-1, with 14 bases lining up with TRBD2. V was pared by 3 bases and J by 6 bases, with 7 bases of the junction left unmatched. This CDR3 region has 16 residues. The germline CDR1 and CDR2 sequences are GTSNPN and SVGIG (reference sequence). CDR3 nucleotides: TGTGCCTGGAGCGAGACTAGCGGGAGGGGGTTCAATGAGCAGTTCTTC. This encodes CAWSETSGRGFNEQFF.

V and J are TRBV11-2 and TRBJ1-2, with a possible D match to TRBD1 (5 bases). V lost 3 bases, J lost 4 bases, and 12 bases lay in between. Germline V lookup: CDR1 SGHAT, CDR2 FQNNGV. This CDR3 spans 14 amino acids. CDR3 nucleotide sequence: TGTGCCAGCAGCTTGGGAACAGGCTTCTATGGCTACACCTTC. Translation gives CASSLGTGFYGYTF.

To note about this clonotype: The junction departs from the called germline gene at one end, perhaps through a read error. The V gene is TRBV20-1, the J gene TRBJ1-1; D remains unclear. CDR1 DFQATT and CDR2 SNEGSKA come from the germline V gene (reference sequence). The CDR3 has 13 amino acids. CDR3 sequence: CSATPSGRTEASF. CDR3 DNA sequence: TGCAGTGCCACTCCCTCCGGACGCACTGAAGCTTCCTTT.

This chain links TRBV7-9 with TRBJ1-2, with unresolved D. Deletions cut 4 bases from V and 2 bases from J, with 11 bases between. The CDR3 length is 14 residues. From germline, CDR1 is SEHNR and CDR2 FQNEAQ (reference sequence). CDR3 bases: TGTGCCAGCAGCTCCGCTGGCAGAAACTATGGCTACACCTTC. Encoded protein: CASSSAGRNYGYTF.

CDR3 bases: TGCAGTGCTCGCCCACAGGGGAGGTCCTACGAGCAGTACTTC. Protein: CSARPQGRSYEQYF. The chain carries TRBV20-1 and TRBJ2-7; a weak D match, TRBD1 (7 bases). V dropped 5 bases and J dropped 1 base, with 15 bases sitting between them. Germline V gene lookup returns CDR1 DFQATT and CDR2 SNEGSKA (reference sequence). This CDR3 has 14 amino acids.